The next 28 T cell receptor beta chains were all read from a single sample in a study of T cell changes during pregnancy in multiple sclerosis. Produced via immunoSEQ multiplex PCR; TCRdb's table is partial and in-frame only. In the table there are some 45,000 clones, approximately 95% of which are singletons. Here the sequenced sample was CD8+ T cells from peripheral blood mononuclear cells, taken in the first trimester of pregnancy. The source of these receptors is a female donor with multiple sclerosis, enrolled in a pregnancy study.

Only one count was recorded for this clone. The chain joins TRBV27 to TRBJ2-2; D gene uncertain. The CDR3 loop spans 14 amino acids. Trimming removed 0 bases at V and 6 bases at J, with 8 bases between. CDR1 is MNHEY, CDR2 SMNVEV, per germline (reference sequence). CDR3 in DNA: TGTGCCAGCAGTTTATCGTCGCGGCCCGGGGAGCTGTTTTTT. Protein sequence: CASSLSSRPGELFF.

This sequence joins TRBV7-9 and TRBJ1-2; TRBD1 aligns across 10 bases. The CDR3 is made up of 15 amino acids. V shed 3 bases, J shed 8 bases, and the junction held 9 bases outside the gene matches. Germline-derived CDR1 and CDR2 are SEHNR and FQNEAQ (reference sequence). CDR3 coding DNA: TGTGCCAGCAGCTTCGGGACAGGGGCCCTCGACGGCTACACCTTC. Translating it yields CASSFGTGALDGYTF.

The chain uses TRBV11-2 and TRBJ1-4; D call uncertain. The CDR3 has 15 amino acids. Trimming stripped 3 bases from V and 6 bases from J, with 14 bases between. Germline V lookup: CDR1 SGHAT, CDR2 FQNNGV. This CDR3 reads CASSFDPPEDEKLFF. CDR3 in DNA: TGTGCCAGCAGCTTTGACCCCCCGGAGGATGAAAAACTGTTTTTT.

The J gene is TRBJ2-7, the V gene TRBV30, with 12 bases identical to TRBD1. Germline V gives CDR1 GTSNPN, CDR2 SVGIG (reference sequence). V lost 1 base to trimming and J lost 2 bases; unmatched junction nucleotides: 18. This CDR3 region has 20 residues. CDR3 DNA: TGTGCCTGGAGTGACCCTAGGGGACAGGGGGCTTCGGGAGGCCCCTACGAGCAGTACTTC. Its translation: CAWSDPRGQGASGGPYEQYF.

The CDR3 sequence: CASHDGLRQETQYF. In DNA form, the CDR3 reads TGCGCCAGTCATGATGGACTAAGGCAAGAGACCCAGTACTTC. The V call is TRBV10-2, the J call TRBJ2-5; D perhaps matches TRBD2 (6 bases). Deletions cut 9 bases from V and 2 bases from J, with 16 bases between. This CDR3 spans 14 amino acids. Per germline, CDR1 WSHSY and CDR2 SAAADI.

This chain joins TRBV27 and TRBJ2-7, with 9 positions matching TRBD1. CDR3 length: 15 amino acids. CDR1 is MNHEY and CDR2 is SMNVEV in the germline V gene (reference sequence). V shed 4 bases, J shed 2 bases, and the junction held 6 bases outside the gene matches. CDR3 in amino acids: CASSWGGQGTYEQYF. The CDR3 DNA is TGTGCCAGCAGTTGGGGCGGACAGGGGACCTACGAGCAGTACTTC.

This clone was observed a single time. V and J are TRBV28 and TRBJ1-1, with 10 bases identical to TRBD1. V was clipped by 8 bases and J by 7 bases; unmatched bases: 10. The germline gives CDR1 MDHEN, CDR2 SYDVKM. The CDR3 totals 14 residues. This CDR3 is CASLSGQGVDEAFF. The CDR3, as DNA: TGTGCCAGCCTCTCTGGACAGGGGGTTGATGAAGCTTTCTTT. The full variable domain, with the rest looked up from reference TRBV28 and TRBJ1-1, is DVKVTQSSRYLVKRTGEKVFLECVQDMDHENMFWYRQDPGLGLRLIYFSYDVKMKEKGDIPEGYSVSREKKERFSLILESASTNQTSMYLCASLSGQGVDEAFFGQGTRLTVV.

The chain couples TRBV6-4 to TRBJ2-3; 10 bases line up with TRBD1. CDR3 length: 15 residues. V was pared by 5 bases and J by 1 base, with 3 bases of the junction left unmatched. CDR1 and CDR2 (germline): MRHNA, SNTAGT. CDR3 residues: CASSLGTGGTDTQYF. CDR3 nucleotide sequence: TGTGCCAGCAGTCTCGGGACAGGGGGCACAGATACGCAGTATTTT.

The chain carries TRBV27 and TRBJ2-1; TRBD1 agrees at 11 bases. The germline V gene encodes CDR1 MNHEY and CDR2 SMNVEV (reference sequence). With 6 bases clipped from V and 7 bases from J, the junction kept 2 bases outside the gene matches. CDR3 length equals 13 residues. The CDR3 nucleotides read TGTGCCAGCAGGGACAGGGGGCAGAATGAGCAGTTCTTC. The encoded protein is CASRDRGQNEQFF.

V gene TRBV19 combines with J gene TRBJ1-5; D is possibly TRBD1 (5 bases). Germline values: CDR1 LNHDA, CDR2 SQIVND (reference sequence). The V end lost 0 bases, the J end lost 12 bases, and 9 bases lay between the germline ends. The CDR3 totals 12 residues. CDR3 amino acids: CASSIDRRVQHF. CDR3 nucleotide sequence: TGTGCCAGTAGTATAGACCGCAGGGTCCAGCATTTT.

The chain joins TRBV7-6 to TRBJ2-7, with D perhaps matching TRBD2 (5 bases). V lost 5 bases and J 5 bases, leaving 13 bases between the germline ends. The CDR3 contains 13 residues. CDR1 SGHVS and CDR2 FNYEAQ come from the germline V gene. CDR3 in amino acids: CASSPTSPHEQYF. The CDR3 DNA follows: TGTGCCAGCAGCCCAACTAGTCCCCACGAGCAGTACTTC.

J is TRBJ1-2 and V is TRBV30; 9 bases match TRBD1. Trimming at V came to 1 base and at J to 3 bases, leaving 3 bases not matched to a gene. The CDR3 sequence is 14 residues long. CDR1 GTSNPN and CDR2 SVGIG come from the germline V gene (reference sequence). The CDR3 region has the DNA TGTGCCTGGAGTGGGGGACAGGGCCACTATGGCTACACCTTC. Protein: CAWSGGQGHYGYTF.

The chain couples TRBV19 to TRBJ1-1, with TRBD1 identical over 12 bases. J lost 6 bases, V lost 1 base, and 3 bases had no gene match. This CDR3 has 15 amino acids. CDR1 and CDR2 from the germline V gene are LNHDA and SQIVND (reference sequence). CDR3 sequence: CASSIAGTGGPEAFF. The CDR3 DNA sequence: TGTGCCAGTAGTATAGCCGGGACAGGGGGCCCTGAAGCTTTCTTT.

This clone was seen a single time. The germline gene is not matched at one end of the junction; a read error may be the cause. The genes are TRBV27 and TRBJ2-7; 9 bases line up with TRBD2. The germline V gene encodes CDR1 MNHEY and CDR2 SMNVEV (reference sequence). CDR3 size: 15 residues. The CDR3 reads CASSISASGNYEQYF. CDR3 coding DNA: TGTGCCAGCAGTATATCTGCTAGCGGGAACTACGAGCAGTACTTC.

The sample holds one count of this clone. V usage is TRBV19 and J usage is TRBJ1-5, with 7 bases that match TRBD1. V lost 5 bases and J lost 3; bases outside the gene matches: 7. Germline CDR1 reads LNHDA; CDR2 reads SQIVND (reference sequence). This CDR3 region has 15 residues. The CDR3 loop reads CASSPGTVTNQPQHF. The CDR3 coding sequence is TGTGCCAGTAGTCCCGGGACAGTAACCAATCAGCCCCAGCATTTT.

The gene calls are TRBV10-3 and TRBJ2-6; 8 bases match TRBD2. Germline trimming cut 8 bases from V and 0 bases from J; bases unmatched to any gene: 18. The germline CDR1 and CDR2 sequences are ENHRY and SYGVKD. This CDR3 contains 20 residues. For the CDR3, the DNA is TGTGCCATCTCCCCACACTTCCGGGAGGGGGAAAACTCTGGGGCCAACGTCCTGACTTTC. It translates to CAISPHFREGENSGANVLTF.

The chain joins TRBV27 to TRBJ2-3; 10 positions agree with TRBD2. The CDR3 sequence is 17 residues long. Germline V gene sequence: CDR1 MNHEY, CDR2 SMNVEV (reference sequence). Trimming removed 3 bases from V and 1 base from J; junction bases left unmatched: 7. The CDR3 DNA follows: TGTGCCAGCAGTTTTGCTAGCGGGAGTCGGGGCACAGATACGCAGTATTTT. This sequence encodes CASSFASGSRGTDTQYF.

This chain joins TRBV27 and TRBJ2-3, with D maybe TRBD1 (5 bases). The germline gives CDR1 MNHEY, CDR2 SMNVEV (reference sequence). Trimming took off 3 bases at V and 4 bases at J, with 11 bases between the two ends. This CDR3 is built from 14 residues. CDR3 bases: TGTGCCAGCAGTTTGGCAGGGTTAGCAGATACGCAGTATTTT. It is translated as CASSLAGLADTQYF.

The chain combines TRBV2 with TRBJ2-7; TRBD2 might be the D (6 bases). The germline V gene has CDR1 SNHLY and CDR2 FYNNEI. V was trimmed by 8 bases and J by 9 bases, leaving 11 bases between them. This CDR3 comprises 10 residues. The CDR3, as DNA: TGTGCCAGCCGGGGGAAGAGGCAGTACTTC. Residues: CASRGKRQYF. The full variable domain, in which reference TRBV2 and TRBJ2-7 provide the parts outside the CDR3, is EPEVTQTPSHQVTQMGQEVILRCVPISNHLYFYWYRQILGQKVEFLVSFYNNEISEKSEIFDDQFSVERPDGSNFTLKIRSTKLEDSAMYFCASRGKRQYFGPGTRLTVT.

CDR3 bases: TGTGCCAGTAGTATCACGGGAGGGAATGAGCAGTTCTTC. This gives the protein CASSITGGNEQFF. The genes are TRBV19 and TRBJ2-1; 8 bases are shared with TRBD2. The CDR3 covers 13 residues. Germline V CDR1 and CDR2: LNHDA, SQIVND (reference sequence). V lost 3 bases and J lost 7; bases outside the gene matches: 2.

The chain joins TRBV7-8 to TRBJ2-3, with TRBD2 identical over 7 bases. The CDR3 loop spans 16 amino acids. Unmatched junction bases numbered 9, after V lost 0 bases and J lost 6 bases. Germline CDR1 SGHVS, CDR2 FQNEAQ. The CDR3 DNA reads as TGTGCCAGCAGCTTAGCCCCTAGCGGAGTGCGGGATACGCAGTATTTT. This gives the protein CASSLAPSGVRDTQYF.

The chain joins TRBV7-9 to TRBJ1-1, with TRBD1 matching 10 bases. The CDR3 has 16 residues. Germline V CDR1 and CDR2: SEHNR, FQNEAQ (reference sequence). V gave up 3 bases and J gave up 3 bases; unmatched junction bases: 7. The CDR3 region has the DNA TGTGCCAGCAGCTTTTTTGACAGGGGGCTTGACACTGAAGCTTTCTTT. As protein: CASSFFDRGLDTEAFF.

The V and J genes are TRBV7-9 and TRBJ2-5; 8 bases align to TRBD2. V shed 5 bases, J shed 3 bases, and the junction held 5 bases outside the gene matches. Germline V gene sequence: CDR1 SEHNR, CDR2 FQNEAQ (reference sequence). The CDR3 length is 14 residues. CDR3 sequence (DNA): TGTGCCAGCAGCAGGCTAGCGGGTAAAGAGACCCAGTACTTC. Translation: CASSRLAGKETQYF.

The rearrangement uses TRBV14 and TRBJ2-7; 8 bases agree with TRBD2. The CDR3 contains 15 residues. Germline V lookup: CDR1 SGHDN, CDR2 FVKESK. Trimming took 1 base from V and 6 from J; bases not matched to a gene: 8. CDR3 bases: TGTGCCAGCAGCCAAGCTCACGGGAGGGTGGCCGAGCAGTACTTC. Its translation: CASSQAHGRVAEQYF.

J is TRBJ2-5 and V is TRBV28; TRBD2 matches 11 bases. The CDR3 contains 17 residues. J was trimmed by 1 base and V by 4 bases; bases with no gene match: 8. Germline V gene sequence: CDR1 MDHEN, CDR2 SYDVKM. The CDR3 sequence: CASSSQGGTSGQETQYF. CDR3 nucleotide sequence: TGTGCCAGCAGTTCGCAAGGGGGGACTAGCGGCCAAGAGACCCAGTACTTC.

In DNA form, the CDR3 reads TGTGCCAGTAGTAACACAGGGGGCTCCTACGAGCAGTACTTC. This encodes CASSNTGGSYEQYF. The chain couples TRBV19 to TRBJ2-7; 8 bases are a match to TRBD1. This CDR3 contains 14 residues. V dropped 4 bases and J dropped 0; count of bases not matched to a gene: 2. Germline loops: CDR1 LNHDA, CDR2 SQIVND (reference sequence). Full variable domain (outside the CDR3, taken from reference TRBV19 and TRBJ2-7): DGGITQSPKYLFRKEGQNVTLSCEQNLNHDAMYWYRQDPGQGLRLIYYSQIVNDFQKGDIAEGYSVSREKKESFPLTVTSAQKNPTAFYLCASSNTGGSYEQYFGPGTRLTVT.

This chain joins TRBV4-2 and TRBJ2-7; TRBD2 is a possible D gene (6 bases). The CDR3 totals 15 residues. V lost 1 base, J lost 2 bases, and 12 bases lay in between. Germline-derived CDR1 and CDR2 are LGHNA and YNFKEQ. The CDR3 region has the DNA TGTGCCAGCAGCCAAGTAGAGGCGGGAACCTACGAGCAGTACTTC. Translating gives CASSQVEAGTYEQYF.

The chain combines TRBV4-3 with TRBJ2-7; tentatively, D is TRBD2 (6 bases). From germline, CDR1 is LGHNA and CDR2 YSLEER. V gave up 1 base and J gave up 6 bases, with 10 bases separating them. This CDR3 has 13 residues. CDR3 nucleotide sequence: TGCGCCAGCAGCCAAGGTCTAGCGACCGAGCAGTACTTC. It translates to CASSQGLATEQYF.